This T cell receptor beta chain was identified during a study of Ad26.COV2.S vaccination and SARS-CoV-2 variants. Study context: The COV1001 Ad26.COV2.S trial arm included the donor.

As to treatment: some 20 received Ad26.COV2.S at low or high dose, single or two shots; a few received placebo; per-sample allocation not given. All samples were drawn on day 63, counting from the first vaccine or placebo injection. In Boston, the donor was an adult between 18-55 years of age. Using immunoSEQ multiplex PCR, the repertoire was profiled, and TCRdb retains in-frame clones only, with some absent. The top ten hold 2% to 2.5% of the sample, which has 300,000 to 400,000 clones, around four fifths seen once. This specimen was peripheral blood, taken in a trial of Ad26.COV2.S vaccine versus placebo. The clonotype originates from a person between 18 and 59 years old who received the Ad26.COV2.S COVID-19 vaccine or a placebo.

The CDR3 sequence is CASRAWAPDTQYF. CDR3 nucleotide sequence: TGTGCCAGCAGAGCCTGGGCTCCAGATACGCAGTATTTT. V gene TRBV27 combines with J gene TRBJ2-3; D remains unclear. Per germline, CDR1 MNHEY and CDR2 SMNVEV (reference sequence). The CDR3 covers 13 residues. V lost 6 bases to trimming and J lost 4 bases, with 11 bases between them.